This record covers a single TCR beta chain. The sample comes from a study of blood T cell repertoires in COVID-19. Overall study: Sites across the United States, Italy and Spain contributed samples from acute and convalescent COVID-19. The analysed material was cDNA or gDNA that came from T cells, B-cell-depleted T cells, or PBMCs.

Germline V gene lookup returns CDR1 SEHNR and CDR2 FQNEAQ (reference sequence). The J segment lost 1 base and the V segment lost 0 bases, leaving 5 bases of the junction unmatched. This CDR3 is built from 17 residues. The data were produced by immunoSEQ multiplex PCR, yet TCRdb's version contains in-frame clones alone and is incomplete. The sample carries tens of thousands of clones, around 86% recorded once. The rearrangement joins TRBV7-9 to TRBJ2-4, with TRBD1 matching over 8 bases. The TCR originated in a man in his 70s with active COVID-19. Material: peripheral blood. The CDR3 reads CASSLASGDRAKNIQYF. The CDR3 region has the DNA TGTGCCAGCAGCTTAGCGTCCGGGGACAGGGCCAAAAACATTCAGTACTTC.